This T cell receptor (beta chain) stems from a study of Tregs in tolerant kidney transplant recipients. On this clone: No antigen is known for it.

Generated by immunoSEQ multiplex PCR, the TCRdb table keeps only in-frame clones and is missing some. The sample yields around 2,700 clones, around 41% seen once. CDR1 and CDR2 from the germline V gene are SQVTM and ANQGSEA. Deletions cut 4 bases from V and 1 base from J, with 1 base between. This CDR3 is built from 10 residues. The sequence was obtained from a human donor in good health. The V gene is TRBV29-1, the J gene TRBJ1-1; unclear D gene. The specimen was Tregs from blood grown in culture. CDR3 coding DNA: TGCAGCGTTGGGAACACTGAAGCTTTCTTT. This encodes CSVGNTEAFF.